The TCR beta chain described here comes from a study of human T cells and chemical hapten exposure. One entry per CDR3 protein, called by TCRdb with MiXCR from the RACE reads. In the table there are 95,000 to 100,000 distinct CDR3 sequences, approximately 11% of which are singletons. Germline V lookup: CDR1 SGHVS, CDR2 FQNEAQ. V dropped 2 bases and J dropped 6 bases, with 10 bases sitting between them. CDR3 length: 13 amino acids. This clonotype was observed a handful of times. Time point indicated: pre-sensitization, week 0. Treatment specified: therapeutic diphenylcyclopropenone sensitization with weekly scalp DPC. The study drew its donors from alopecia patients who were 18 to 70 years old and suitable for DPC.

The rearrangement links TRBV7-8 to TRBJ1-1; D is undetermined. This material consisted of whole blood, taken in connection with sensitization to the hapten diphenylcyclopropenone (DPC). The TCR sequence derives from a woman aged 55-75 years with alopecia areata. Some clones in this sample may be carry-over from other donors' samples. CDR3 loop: CASSLTSVAEAFF. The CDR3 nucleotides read TGTGCCAGCAGCTTAACGTCTGTAGCTGAAGCTTTCTTT.